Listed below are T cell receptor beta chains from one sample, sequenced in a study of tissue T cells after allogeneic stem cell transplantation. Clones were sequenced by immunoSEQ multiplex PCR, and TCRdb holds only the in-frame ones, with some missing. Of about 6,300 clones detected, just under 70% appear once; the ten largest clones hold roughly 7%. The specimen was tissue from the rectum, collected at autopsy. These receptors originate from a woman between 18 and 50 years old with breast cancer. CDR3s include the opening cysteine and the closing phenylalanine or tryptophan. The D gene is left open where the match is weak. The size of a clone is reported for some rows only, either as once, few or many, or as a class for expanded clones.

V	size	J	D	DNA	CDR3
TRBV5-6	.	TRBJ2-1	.	TGTGCCAGCAGCTTGGACAGTCGGGAGCAGTTCTTC	CASSLDSREQFF
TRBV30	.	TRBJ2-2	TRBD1	TGTGCCTGCCGGACAGGGGGATACACCGGGGAGCTGTTTTTT	CACRTGGYTGELFF
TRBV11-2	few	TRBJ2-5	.	TGTGCCAGCAGCTTACTCCCAGGTCGAGGGCAAGAGACCCAGTACTTC	CASSLLPGRGQETQYF
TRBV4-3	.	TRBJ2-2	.	TGCGCCAGCAGCCAAGATCGGGGAGGAAACACCGGGGAGCTGTTTTTT	CASSQDRGGNTGELFF
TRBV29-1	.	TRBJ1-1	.	TGCAGCGTTAGGGGGGGGCCGAACACTGAAGCTTTCTTT	CSVRGGPNTEAFF
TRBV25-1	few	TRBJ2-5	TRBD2	TGTGCCAGCAGTCCCTGGTCGGGAGGGGGTACGACCGGGGAGACCCAGTACTTC	CASSPWSGGGTTGETQYF
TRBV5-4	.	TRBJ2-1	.	TGTGCCAGCAGGCTCCGCAATGAGCAGTTCTTC	CASRLRNEQFF
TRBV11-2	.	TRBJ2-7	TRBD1	TGTGCCAGCAGCTCGACCGGGACAGGGGCCTACGAGCAGTACTTC	CASSSTGTGAYEQYF
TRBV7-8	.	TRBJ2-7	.	TGTGCCAGCAGCCTCTACTACGAGCAGTACTTC	CASSLYYEQYF
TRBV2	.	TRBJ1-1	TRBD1	TGTGCCAGTGCTCGACAGGGGAACACTGAAGCTTTCTTT	CASARQGNTEAFF
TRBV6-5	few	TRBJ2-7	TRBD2	TGTGCCAGCAGCCGGGGCAGGGAGGGCTACGAGCAGTACTTC	CASSRGREGYEQYF
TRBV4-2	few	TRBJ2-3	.	TGTGCCAGCAGCCAAGACCTCATAGCGGAGGAAGTAGATACGCAGTATTTT	CASSQDLIAEEVDTQYF
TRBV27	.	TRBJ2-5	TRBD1	TGTGCCAGCAGGGACAGGGAATTAGAGACCCAGTACTTC	CASRDRELETQYF
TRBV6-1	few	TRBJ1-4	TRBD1	TGTGCCAGCAGTGAATCACAGGGGGCTGAAAAACTGTTTTTT	CASSESQGAEKLFF
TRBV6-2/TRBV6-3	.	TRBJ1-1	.	TGTGCCAGCAGTAGCACAGAGAACACTGAAGCTTTCTTT	CASSSTENTEAFF
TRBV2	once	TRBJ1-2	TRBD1	TGTGCCAGCAGGATGGACAGGGAATATGGCTACACCTTC	CASRMDREYGYTF
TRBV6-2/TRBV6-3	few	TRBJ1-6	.	TGTGCCAGCAGTTACGTTCAGCGTACTTCACCCCTCCACTTT	CASSYVQRTSPLHF
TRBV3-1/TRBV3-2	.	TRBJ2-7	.	TGTGCCAGCAGCCTTTCGGCTAGCGCAACCTACGAGCAGTACTTC	CASSLSASATYEQYF
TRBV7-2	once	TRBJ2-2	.	TGTGCCAGCACGTTCCAGCACACCGGGGAGCTGTTTTTT	CASTFQHTGELFF
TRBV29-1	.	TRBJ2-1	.	TGCAGCGGATTAGTCAGGGAGCAGTTCTTC	CSGLVREQFF
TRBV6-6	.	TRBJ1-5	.	TGTGCCAGCAGTCCCCGACCCGACGGGGGTCAGCCCCAGCATTTT	CASSPRPDGGQPQHF
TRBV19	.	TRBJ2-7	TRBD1	TGTGCCAGTAGTATTGGCGACAGGGGCTACTACGAGCAGTACTTC	CASSIGDRGYYEQYF
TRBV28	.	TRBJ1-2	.	TGTGCCAGCTTCTCAGGGGAGAATGGCTACACCTTC	CASFSGENGYTF
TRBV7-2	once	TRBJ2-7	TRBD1	TGTGCCAGCAGCTTAGGAGACAGGGGGCTCGGGTACGAGCAGTACTTC	CASSLGDRGLGYEQYF
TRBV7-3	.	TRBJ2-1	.	TGTGCCAGCAGCTATCTCGCCGGCAGCTACAATGAGCAGTTCTTC	CASSYLAGSYNEQFF
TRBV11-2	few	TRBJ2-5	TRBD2	TGTGCCAGCAGCTTGACTAGCGGGACTTCCCAAGAGACCCAGTACTTC	CASSLTSGTSQETQYF
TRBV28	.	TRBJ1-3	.	TGTGCCAGCAGTCCAGGGGTATGGGGGGCTGGGGGAAACACCATATATTTT	CASSPGVWGAGGNTIYF
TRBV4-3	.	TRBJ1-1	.	TGCGCCAGCAGCCTCGGGAACATTGAGGCTTTCTTT	CASSLGNIEAFF
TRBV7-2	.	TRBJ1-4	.	TGTGCCAGCAGCTTAAACCAGGCGGGAACTAATGAAAAACTGTTTTTT	CASSLNQAGTNEKLFF